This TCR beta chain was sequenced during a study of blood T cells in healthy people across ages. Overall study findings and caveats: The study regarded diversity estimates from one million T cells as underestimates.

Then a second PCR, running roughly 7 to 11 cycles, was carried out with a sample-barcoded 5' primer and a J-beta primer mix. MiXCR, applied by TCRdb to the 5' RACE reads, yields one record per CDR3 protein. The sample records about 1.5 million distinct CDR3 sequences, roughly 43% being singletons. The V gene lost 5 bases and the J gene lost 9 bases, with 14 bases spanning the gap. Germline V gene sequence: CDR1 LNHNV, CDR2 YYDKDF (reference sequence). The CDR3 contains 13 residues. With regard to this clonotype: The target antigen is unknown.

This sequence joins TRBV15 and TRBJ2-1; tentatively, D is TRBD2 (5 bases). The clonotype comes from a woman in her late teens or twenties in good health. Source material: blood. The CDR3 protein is CATSGDRESEQFF. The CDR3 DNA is TGTGCCACCAGCGGGGATCGGGAAAGTGAGCAGTTCTTC.